One sample yielded the 32 T cell receptor beta chains listed below, sequenced in a study of T cells after yellow fever vaccination. A single record per CDR3 protein comes from TCRdb applying MiXCR to the 5' RACE reads. This sample carries some 300,000 distinct CDR3 sequences, around 3.9% of them seen once, and the ten largest clones take around 22%. This sample comprised PBMCs, obtained on the day of the yellow fever booster vaccination. Receptors were obtained from a man aged 18 to 30 who received the YFV17D yellow fever vaccine.

This clonotype came up a few times. J is TRBJ2-6 and V is TRBV6-5, with D perhaps TRBD1 (5 bases). The CDR3 covers 15 residues. Per germline, CDR1 MNHEY and CDR2 SVGAGI. V lost 11 bases and J lost 3, with 17 bases in between. The CDR3 here is CARVTKGFGANVLTF. As DNA, the CDR3 is TGTGCCCGAGTGACAAAGGGGTTTGGGGCCAACGTCCTGACTTTC.

This clonotype has a handful of counts. DNA of the CDR3: TGTGCCAGCAGCTCGGGGGCCCGCGGCTACACCTTC. Its protein is CASSSGARGYTF. The chain combines TRBV5-6 with TRBJ1-2, with D perhaps matching TRBD1 (6 bases). Germline V CDR1 and CDR2: SGHDT, YYEEEE. V was pared by 3 bases and J by 8 bases, with 11 bases between. This CDR3 is 12 amino acids long.

The V call is TRBV20-1, the J call TRBJ2-1; no clear D. Germline CDR1 reads DFQATT; CDR2 reads SNEGSKA (reference sequence). Trimming took 8 bases from V and 10 from J, leaving 18 bases between them. This CDR3 is 12 amino acids long. The CDR3 reads CSTQELLSEQFF. For the CDR3, the DNA is TGCAGTACCCAAGAACTCCTCAGCGAGCAGTTCTTC.

This clonotype was recorded at least ten times. The gene calls are TRBV4-2 and TRBJ2-7; possible D gene TRBD1, 6 bases. This CDR3 has 16 residues. Trimming shortened V by 0 bases and J by 3 bases, and 15 bases separated the two germline ends. Germline assignment: CDR1 LGHNA and CDR2 YNFKEQ. The CDR3 protein is CASSQDLEQGVYEQYF. The CDR3 DNA reads TGTGCCAGCAGCCAAGATCTAGAACAGGGTGTCTACGAGCAGTACTTC.

This clonotype occurred many times. The gene calls are TRBV5-1 and TRBJ2-3; no definite D call. Germline loops: CDR1 SGHRS, CDR2 YFSETQ. V lost 5 bases to trimming and J lost 3 bases, with 10 bases between them. The CDR3 spans 13 residues. The CDR3 nucleotides read TGCGCCAGCAGACTCGGGTCGACAGATACGCAGTATTTT. It is translated as CASRLGSTDTQYF.

There are many counts of this clonotype. The chain has TRBV5-1 and TRBJ2-3; no clear D. This CDR3 is built from 15 residues. The V end lost 4 bases, the J end lost 4 bases, and 16 bases lay between the germline ends. Germline V CDR1 and CDR2: SGHRS, YFSETQ. CDR3 DNA: TGCGCCAGCAGCCCCGTGAGGCCTTCCCCAGATACGCAGTATTTT. Its translation: CASSPVRPSPDTQYF.

This clonotype showed up many times. The V call is TRBV7-2, the J call TRBJ2-5; 11 bases fit TRBD2. Germline V CDR1 and CDR2: SGHTA, FQGNSA. After removal of 5 bases from V and 14 bases from J, the junction contained 13 bases not matched to a gene. This CDR3 is built from 14 residues. CDR3 sequence reads: CASSPLSGGAFNYF. Here the CDR3 DNA reads TGTGCCAGCAGCCCACTTAGCGGGGGGGCCTTTAATTACTTC. Complete variable domain (other parts from reference TRBV7-2 and TRBJ2-5): GAGVSQSPSNKVTEKGKDVELRCDPISGHTALYWYRQSLGQGLEFLIYFQGNSAPDKSGLPSDRFSAERTGGSVSTLTIQRTQQEDSAVYLCASSPLSGGAFNYFGPGTRLLVL.

The CDR3 DNA reads as TGCGCCAGCAGCACGAGGCGGAGCGGCCCGCCGGGGGCTGAAGCTTTCTTT. This translates into CASSTRRSGPPGAEAFF. This chain links TRBV5-1 with TRBJ1-1; weak D call: TRBD1 (5 bases). The CDR3 has 17 amino acids. In germline, CDR1 is SGHRS, CDR2 YFSETQ. The germline V and J ends were trimmed by 4 bases and 6 bases, with 25 bases remaining between them.

Many counts were recorded for this clonotype. This chain uses TRBV6-2 or TRBV6-3 with TRBJ1-2; 9 bases fit TRBD1. J gave up 6 bases and V 2 bases, and 7 bases lay outside the gene matches. The germline V gene encodes CDR1 MNHEY and CDR2 SVGEGT. This CDR3 has 15 residues. The CDR3 DNA is TGTGCCAGCAGTTACCGGACAGGGGCGGTTCATGGCTACACCTTC. This codes for CASSYRTGAVHGYTF.

The chain recombines TRBV24-1 with TRBJ1-5; no reliable D call. Per germline, CDR1 KGHDR and CDR2 SFDVKD. This CDR3 is 16 amino acids long. The germline V and J ends were trimmed by 2 bases and 3 bases, with 13 bases remaining between them. The DNA for the CDR3 is TGTGCCACCAGTGATTCTCCCGGGCCCGTCAATCAGCCCCAGCATTTT. Translation gives CATSDSPGPVNQPQHF.

This clonotype showed up just a few times. CDR3 loop: CASSALDSSNQPQHF. Written as DNA, the CDR3 is TGTGCCAGCAGTGCTCTGGACTCGAGCAATCAGCCCCAGCATTTT. V gene TRBV25-1 combines with J gene TRBJ1-5; no firm D call. The V end was cut by 4 bases, the J end by 1 base, with 11 bases between. Per the germline V gene, CDR1 is MGHDK and CDR2 is SYGVNS. The CDR3 runs 15 residues.

This clonotype occurred a few times. This chain uses TRBV7-2 with TRBJ1-6; D not certain. The CDR3 is 16 residues long. Germline CDR1 reads SGHTA; CDR2 reads FQGNSA. V lost 2 bases, J lost 1 base, and 9 bases lay in between. CDR3 sequence (DNA): TGTGCCAGCAGCTTACGGCAGGTTTCCTATAATTCACCCCTCCACTTT. It yields the protein CASSLRQVSYNSPLHF.

This clonotype was picked up a small number of times. The rearrangement uses TRBV18 and TRBJ1-2; the D is unclear. Trimming stripped 6 bases from V and 4 bases from J, with 12 bases between. There are 13 residues in the CDR3. Germline loops: CDR1 KGHSH, CDR2 LQKENI. CDR3 sequence (DNA): TGTGCCAGCTCCCGCTCTGAGTCCTATGGCTACACCTTC. Its protein product is CASSRSESYGYTF.

This clonotype was observed a handful of times. The rearrangement uses TRBV29-1 and TRBJ1-1, with D unclear. Germline-derived CDR1 and CDR2 are SQVTM and ANQGSEA. The CDR3 consists of 11 residues. The ends were cut back, 7 bases at V and 11 bases at J, with 17 bases in the middle. In DNA, the CDR3 is TGCAGCGCGGCCACCGGGTTCGGGGCTTTCTTT. Its protein product is CSAATGFGAFF.

In its sample, this clonotype was seen a few times. This rearrangement joins TRBV4-3 to TRBJ2-3; 7 positions agree with TRBD2. J was trimmed by 2 bases and V by 0 bases; bases with no gene match: 11. The CDR3 is 18 amino acids. Germline CDR1 reads LGHNA; CDR2 reads YSLEER. Here the CDR3 DNA reads TGCGCCAGCAGCCAAGATGGGAGGGTAGCGGCCTCCACAGATACGCAGTATTTT. It yields the protein CASSQDGRVAASTDTQYF.

This clonotype was detected a few times. This sequence joins TRBV27 and TRBJ1-6; D ambiguous. The CDR3 has 13 amino acids. From germline, CDR1 is MNHEY and CDR2 SMNVEV (reference sequence). Trimming removed 6 bases at V and 7 bases at J, with 10 bases between. This CDR3 is CASSPARNSPLHF. CDR3 in DNA: TGTGCCAGCAGCCCGGCCCGGAATTCACCCCTCCACTTT.

The CDR3: CASSQEEGHTDTQYF. In DNA form, the CDR3 reads TGTGCCAGCAGCCAAGAAGAAGGTCACACAGATACGCAGTATTTT. The chain employs TRBV4-2 and TRBJ2-3; D is unclear. Trimming stripped 0 bases from V and 2 bases from J, with 9 bases between. The CDR3 spans 15 residues. Per the germline V gene, CDR1 is LGHNA and CDR2 is YNFKEQ.

This clonotype showed up just a few times. The V gene is TRBV12-3 or TRBV12-4, the J gene TRBJ1-1; 12 bases fit TRBD1. The J segment lost 1 base and the V segment lost 6 bases, leaving 0 bases of the junction unmatched. The CDR3 spans 14 residues. The CDR3 spells CASRGQGANTEAFF. CDR3 in DNA: TGTGCCAGCAGGGGACAGGGGGCGAACACTGAAGCTTTCTTT.

The rearrangement joins TRBV6-1 to TRBJ1-5; maybe TRBD1 (5 bases). Germline assignment: CDR1 MNHNS and CDR2 SASEGT. Trimming shortened V by 3 bases and J by 3 bases, and 12 bases separated the two germline ends. This CDR3 comprises 15 residues. The CDR3 loop is CASSEFAGSNQPQHF. DNA of the CDR3: TGTGCCAGCAGTGAGTTTGCAGGGTCCAATCAGCCCCAGCATTTT.

In this sample, this clonotype turned up many times. The V gene is TRBV14, the J gene TRBJ2-1, with 10 bases aligning to TRBD1. The V gene end was trimmed by 0 bases and the J gene end by 7 bases; junction bases not matched to a gene: 9. There are 17 residues in the CDR3. CDR1 and CDR2 from the germline V gene are SGHDN and FVKESK. The CDR3 sequence is CASSQDFWDRGPNEQFF. CDR3 nucleotides: TGTGCCAGCAGCCAAGATTTTTGGGACAGGGGACCGAATGAGCAGTTCTTC. The variable domain in full, with the rest retrieved from reference TRBV14 and TRBJ2-1, is EAGVTQFPSHSVIEKGQTVTLRCDPISGHDNLYWYRRVMGKEIKFLLHFVKESKQDESGMPNNRFLAERTGGTYSTLKVQPAELEDSGVYFCASSQDFWDRGPNEQFFGPGTRLTVL.

J is TRBJ2-1 and V is TRBV7-2; 7 bases agree with TRBD1. Germline CDR1 is SGHTA and CDR2 is FQGNSA. With V trimmed by 5 bases and J by 9 bases, 10 bases remained unmatched. This CDR3 is 14 amino acids long. Here the CDR3 reads CASSVEQGFGEQFF. CDR3 sequence (DNA): TGTGCCAGCAGCGTCGAACAGGGGTTTGGTGAGCAGTTCTTC. Supplemented by reference TRBV7-2 and TRBJ2-1, the full variable domain reads GAGVSQSPSNKVTEKGKDVELRCDPISGHTALYWYRQSLGQGLEFLIYFQGNSAPDKSGLPSDRFSAERTGGSVSTLTIQRTQQEDSAVYLCASSVEQGFGEQFFGPGTRLTVL.

This clonotype was counted between two and nine times. Germline and junction disagree at one end, which may indicate a read error. V and J are TRBV6-5 and TRBJ2-1; 14 nucleotides align to TRBD2. CDR3 size: 16 residues. CDR1 is MNHEY and CDR2 is SVGAGI in the germline V gene. CDR3 in amino acids: CASSWDPTSGGANVNF. CDR3 sequence (DNA): TGTGCCAGCAGTTGGGACCCGACTAGCGGGGGGGCCAACGTTAACTTC.

This clonotype was recorded many times. Its ends do not fully match the called genes, so a read error is possible. This chain uses TRBV3-1 with TRBJ2-3, with TRBD1 as a possible D gene (5 bases). The CDR3 length is 12 residues. Germline V gives CDR1 LGHDT, CDR2 YNNKEL (reference sequence). CDR3: CASSHRGAQSDF. In DNA, the CDR3 is TGTGCCAGCAGCCATCGTGGGGCACAGAGCGATTTT.

This clonotype was observed at least ten times. This chain joins TRBV6-5 and TRBJ1-1; 7 nucleotides line up with TRBD1. The germline gives CDR1 MNHEY, CDR2 SVGAGI. The ends lost 8 bases at V and 5 bases at J; junction bases unmatched: 14. This CDR3 has 15 amino acids. This CDR3 is CASGSGGAGLTEAFF. CDR3 DNA sequence: TGTGCCAGCGGTTCAGGGGGGGCTGGTTTAACTGAAGCTTTCTTT.

A few counts support this clonotype. The genes are TRBV20-1 and TRBJ1-2; D remains ambiguous. The germline gives CDR1 DFQATT, CDR2 SNEGSKA (reference sequence). The CDR3 is 13 residues long. With 1 base removed from V and 2 bases from J, the gap between germline ends came to 8 bases. CDR3 protein: CSARAIKNYGYTF. CDR3 bases: TGCAGTGCTAGAGCGATAAAAAACTATGGCTACACCTTC.

The sample holds many counts of this clonotype. The chain has TRBV4-3 and TRBJ1-4; maybe TRBD1 (6 bases). The CDR3 has 17 residues. Trimming took 0 bases from V and 5 from J, leaving 16 bases between them. Germline V gene data show CDR1 as LGHNA and CDR2 as YSLEER. CDR3 sequence (DNA): TGCGCCAGCAGCCAAGAGACCCGTGGACAGTCAAATGAAAAACTGTTTTTT. Its translation is CASSQETRGQSNEKLFF.

This clonotype was recorded at least ten times. The rearrangement links TRBV20-1 to TRBJ1-5; D remains ambiguous. Per germline, CDR1 DFQATT and CDR2 SNEGSKA (reference sequence). Trimming pared 6 bases from V and 1 base from J, leaving 13 bases between. This CDR3 is 14 amino acids long. Here the CDR3 reads CSAASSQSNQPQHF. DNA for the CDR3: TGCAGTGCCGCTAGTAGTCAGAGCAATCAGCCCCAGCATTTT.

This clonotype was counted ten times or more. This chain connects TRBV10-3 to TRBJ1-6; 7 bases are shared with TRBD1. With 4 bases clipped from V and 10 bases from J, the junction kept 13 bases outside the gene matches. Germline V gives CDR1 ENHRY, CDR2 SYGVKD. CDR3 size: 16 residues. The CDR3 spells CAISGLAGGLGSPLHF. The CDR3 nucleotides read TGTGCCATCAGTGGTTTAGCAGGGGGTCTCGGGTCACCCCTCCACTTT.

This clonotype was counted only a few times. This chain connects TRBV12-3 or TRBV12-4 to TRBJ2-1; D may be TRBD2 (6 bases). This CDR3 is 14 amino acids long. V was clipped by 6 bases and J by 9 bases, with 18 bases between them. The CDR3: CASRTSGGSSEQFF. In DNA form, the CDR3 reads TGTGCCAGCAGGACTAGTGGAGGAAGTAGTGAGCAGTTCTTC.

The genes are TRBV11-2 and TRBJ1-4; maybe TRBD1 (5 bases). The CDR3 covers 15 residues. The V gene lost 5 bases and the J gene lost 0 bases, with 10 bases spanning the gap. Germline CDR1 is SGHAT and CDR2 is FQNNGV. The CDR3 loop reads CASSRQPATNEKLFF. CDR3 in DNA: TGTGCCAGCAGCCGACAGCCTGCAACTAATGAAAAACTGTTTTTT.

This clonotype came up once. The rearrangement joins TRBV5-1 to TRBJ1-6; no clear D gene. V shed 5 bases and J shed 5 bases, with 8 bases lying between them. The CDR3 spans 13 residues. The germline V gene has CDR1 SGHRS and CDR2 YFSETQ. In nucleotides, the CDR3 is TGCGCCAGCAGGCCCAGCGATAATTCACCCCTCCACTTT. It is translated as CASRPSDNSPLHF.

This chain links TRBV5-6 with TRBJ2-4; no clear D. The CDR3 extends over 14 amino acids. V was shortened by 0 bases and J by 1 base, with 5 bases between the two germline ends. The germline CDR1 and CDR2 sequences are SGHDT and YYEEEE. The CDR3 DNA sequence: TGTGCCAGCAGCTTGGGTGAGGCCAAAAACATTCAGTACTTC. This encodes CASSLGEAKNIQYF.